The T cell receptor beta chain under discussion was sequenced for a study of T cells in Graves' hyperthyroidism and ophthalmopathy. Whole-study findings and limits: Blood also carried most thyroid clonotypes expanded above 0.001. Model output signaled ophthalmopathy a median about 6.3 months ahead of onset.

Looked up from germline, CDR1 is MNHEY and CDR2 is SMNVEV (reference sequence). Trimming cost V 6 bases and J 6 bases; bases outside gene matches: 3. The CDR3 is made up of 14 amino acids. Active moderate-to-severe ophthalmopathy, Clinical Activity Score at least 3, NOSPECS at least 4, under 3 months' duration. Researchers barred patients who had uncontrolled infection, other autoimmune disease, pregnancy or lactation. On this clonotype itself: Antigen: not known.

RNA transcripts served as the template for amplifying TCR beta CDR3 regions. The HTBI primer set was used in a first-round RT-PCR of the TCR CDR3. Each CDR3 protein is one row after TCRdb ran MiXCR on the multiplex PCR reads. Found here are roughly 550,000 distinct CDR3 sequences, 15% to 20% of them singletons; the top ten hold 25% to 30%. This TCR derives from a young woman with Graves' ophthalmopathy. The rearrangement joins TRBV27 to TRBJ1-5, with 12 bases lining up with TRBD1. Sequenced sample: blood. The CDR3 DNA reads as TGTGCCAGCAGGGGACAGGGGGCTGGTCAGCCCCAGCATTTT. It codes for CASRGQGAGQPQHF.